The clone carrying this T cell receptor beta chain was picked up many times. These data are taken from a study of T-cell reconstitution after alpha-beta-depleted transplantation in children. Construction of the TCRbeta library involved unique molecular identifiers. TCRdb redid the calling of the PCR reads with MiXCR, one entry per CDR3 protein. The table shows approximately 400,000 distinct CDR3 sequences, with about a tenth occurring only once. J was trimmed by 7 bases and V by 2 bases; bases with no gene match: 2. The CDR3 has 14 residues. Germline-derived CDR1 and CDR2 are ENHRY and SYGVKD. Sequenced material: PBMCs from the stem cell graft donor, taken from the stem cell graft. This TCR derives from a human donor who donated a stem cell graft to a child with acute myeloid leukemia. The chain is built from TRBV10-3 and TRBJ1-6, with 7 bases that match TRBD1. The DNA for the CDR3 is TGTGCCATCAGTGAGCAGGGACAGAATTCACCCCTCCACTTT. It translates to CAISEQGQNSPLHF.